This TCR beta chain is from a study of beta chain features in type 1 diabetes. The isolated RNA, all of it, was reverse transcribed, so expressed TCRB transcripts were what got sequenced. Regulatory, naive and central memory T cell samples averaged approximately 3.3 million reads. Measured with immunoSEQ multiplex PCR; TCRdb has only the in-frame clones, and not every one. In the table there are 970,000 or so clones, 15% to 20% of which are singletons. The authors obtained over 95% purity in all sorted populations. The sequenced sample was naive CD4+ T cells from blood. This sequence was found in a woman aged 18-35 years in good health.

The CDR3 sequence is CSVDVQNEKLFF. In nucleotides, the CDR3 is TGCAGCGTTGACGTACAGAATGAAAAACTGTTTTTT. The chain has TRBV29-1 and TRBJ1-4; unclear D gene. There are 12 residues in the CDR3. Germline loops: CDR1 SQVTM, CDR2 ANQGSEA. Trimming shortened V by 3 bases and J by 5 bases, and 7 bases separated the two germline ends.